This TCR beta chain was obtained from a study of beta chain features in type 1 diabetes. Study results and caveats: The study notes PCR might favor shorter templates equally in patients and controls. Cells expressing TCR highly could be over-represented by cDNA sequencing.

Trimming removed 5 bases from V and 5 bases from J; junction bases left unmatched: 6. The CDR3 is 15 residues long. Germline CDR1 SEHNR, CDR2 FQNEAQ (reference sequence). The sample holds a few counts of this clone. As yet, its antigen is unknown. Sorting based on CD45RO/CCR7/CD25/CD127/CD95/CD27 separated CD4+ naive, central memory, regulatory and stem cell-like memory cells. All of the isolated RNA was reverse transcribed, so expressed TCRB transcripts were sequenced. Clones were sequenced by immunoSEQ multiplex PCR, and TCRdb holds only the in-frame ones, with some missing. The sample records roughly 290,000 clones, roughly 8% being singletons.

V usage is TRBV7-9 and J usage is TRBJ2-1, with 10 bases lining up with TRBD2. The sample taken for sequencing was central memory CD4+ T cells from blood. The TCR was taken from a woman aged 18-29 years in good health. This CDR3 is CASSPRTSGNNEQFF. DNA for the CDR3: TGTGCCAGCAGCCCCCGGACTAGCGGAAACAATGAGCAGTTCTTC. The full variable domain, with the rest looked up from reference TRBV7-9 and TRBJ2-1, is DTGVSQNPRHKITKRGQNVTFRCDPISEHNRLYWYRQTLGQGPEFLTYFQNEAQLEKSRLLSDRFSAERPKGSFSTLEIQRTEQGDSAMYLCASSPRTSGNNEQFFGPGTRLTVL.